The clone carrying this T cell receptor beta chain turned up a few times. TCRdb keeps only in-frame clones here, not all; method: immunoSEQ multiplex PCR. The table records approximately 300,000 clones, around 90% of them present only once. This specimen comes from a study of blood T cell repertoires in COVID-19. Germline V lookup: CDR1 SGHVS, CDR2 FQNEAQ. V dropped 6 bases and J dropped 6; count of bases not matched to a gene: 4. The CDR3 has 15 amino acids. The V gene is TRBV7-8, the J gene TRBJ1-6; 11 bases align to TRBD1. The sample was PBMCs or T cells enriched from blood (not recorded which). The source is a man aged 55 to 70 who had recovered from COVID-19. CDR3 sequence reads: CASRDRGRTNSPLHF. The CDR3 region has the DNA TGTGCCAGCAGGGACAGGGGGCGCACTAATTCACCCCTCCACTTT.